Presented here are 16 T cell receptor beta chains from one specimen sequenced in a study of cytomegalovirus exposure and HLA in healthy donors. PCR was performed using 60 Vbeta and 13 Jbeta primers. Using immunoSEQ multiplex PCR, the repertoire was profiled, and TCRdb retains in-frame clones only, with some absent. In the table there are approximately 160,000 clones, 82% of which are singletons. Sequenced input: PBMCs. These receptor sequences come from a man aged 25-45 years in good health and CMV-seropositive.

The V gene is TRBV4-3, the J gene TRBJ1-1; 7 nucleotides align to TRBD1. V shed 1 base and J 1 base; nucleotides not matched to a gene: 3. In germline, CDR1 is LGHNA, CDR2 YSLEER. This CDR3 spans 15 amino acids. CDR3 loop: CASSQAGQPNTEAFF. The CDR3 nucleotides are TGCGCCAGCAGCCAAGCGGGACAGCCGAACACTGAAGCTTTCTTT.

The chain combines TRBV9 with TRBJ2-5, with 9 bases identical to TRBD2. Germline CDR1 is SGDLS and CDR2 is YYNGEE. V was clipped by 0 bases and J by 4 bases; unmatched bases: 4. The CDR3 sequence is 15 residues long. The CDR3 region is CASSVGLAGRETQYF. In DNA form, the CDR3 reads TGTGCCAGCAGCGTAGGGCTAGCGGGGCGAGAGACCCAGTACTTC.

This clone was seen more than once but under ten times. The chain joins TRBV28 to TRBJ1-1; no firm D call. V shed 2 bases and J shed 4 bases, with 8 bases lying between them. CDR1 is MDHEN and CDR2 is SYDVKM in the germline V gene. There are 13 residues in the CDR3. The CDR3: CASSLRRSTEAFF. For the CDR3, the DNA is TGTGCCAGCAGTTTACGGCGGTCCACTGAAGCTTTCTTT.

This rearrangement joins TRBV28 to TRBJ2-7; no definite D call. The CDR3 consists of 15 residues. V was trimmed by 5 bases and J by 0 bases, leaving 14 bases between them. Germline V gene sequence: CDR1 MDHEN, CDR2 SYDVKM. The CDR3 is CASSPRGPGSYEQYF. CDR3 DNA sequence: TGTGCCAGCAGTCCCCGAGGCCCGGGCTCCTACGAGCAGTACTTC.

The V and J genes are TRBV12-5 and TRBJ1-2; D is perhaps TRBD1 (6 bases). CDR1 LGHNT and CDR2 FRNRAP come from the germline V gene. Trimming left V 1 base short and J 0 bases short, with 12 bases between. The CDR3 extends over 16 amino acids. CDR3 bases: TGTGCTAGTGGTTTGGACAGCGGGGGCTCTAACTATGGCTACACCTTC. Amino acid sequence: CASGLDSGGSNYGYTF.

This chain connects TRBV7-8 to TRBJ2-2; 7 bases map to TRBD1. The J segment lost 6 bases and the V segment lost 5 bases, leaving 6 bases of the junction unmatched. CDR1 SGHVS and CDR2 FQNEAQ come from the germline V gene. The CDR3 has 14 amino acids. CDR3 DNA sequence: TGTGCCAGCAGCACAGGGGAAGTGGCCGGGGAGCTGTTTTTT. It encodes CASSTGEVAGELFF.

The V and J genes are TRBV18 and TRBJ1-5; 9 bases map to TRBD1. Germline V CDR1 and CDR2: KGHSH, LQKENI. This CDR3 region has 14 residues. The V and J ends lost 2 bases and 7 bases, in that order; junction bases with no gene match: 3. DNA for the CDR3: TGTGCCAGCTCACCAGGGACAGGGATCCAGCCCCAGCATTTT. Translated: CASSPGTGIQPQHF.

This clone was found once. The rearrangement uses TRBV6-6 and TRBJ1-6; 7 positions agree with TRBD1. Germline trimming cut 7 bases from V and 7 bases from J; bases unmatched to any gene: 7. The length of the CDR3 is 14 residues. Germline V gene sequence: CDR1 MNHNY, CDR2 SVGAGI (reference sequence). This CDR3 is CASISPGGNSPLHF. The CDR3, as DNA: TGTGCCAGCATAAGTCCAGGGGGGAATTCACCCCTCCACTTT.

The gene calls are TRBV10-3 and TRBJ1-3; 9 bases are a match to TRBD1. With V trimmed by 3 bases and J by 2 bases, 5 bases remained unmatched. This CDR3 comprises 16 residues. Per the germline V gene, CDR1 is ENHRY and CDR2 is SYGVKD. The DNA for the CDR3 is TGTGCCATCAGTGAAGACAGGGGGTTACCTGGAAACACCATATATTTT. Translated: CAISEDRGLPGNTIYF.

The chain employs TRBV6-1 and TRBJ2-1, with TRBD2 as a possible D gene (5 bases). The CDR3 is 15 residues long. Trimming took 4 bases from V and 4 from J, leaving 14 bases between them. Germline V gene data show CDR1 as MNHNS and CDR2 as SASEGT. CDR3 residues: CASSGQRVGYNEQFF. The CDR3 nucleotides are TGTGCCAGCAGTGGTCAGAGGGTAGGGTACAATGAGCAGTTCTTC.

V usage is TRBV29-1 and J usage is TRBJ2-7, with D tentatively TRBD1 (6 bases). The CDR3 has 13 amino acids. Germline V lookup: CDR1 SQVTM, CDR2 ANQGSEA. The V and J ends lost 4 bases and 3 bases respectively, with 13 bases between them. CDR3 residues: CSVAARGGYEQYF. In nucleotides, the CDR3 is TGCAGCGTTGCCGCCCGAGGGGGCTACGAGCAGTACTTC.

As DNA, the CDR3 is TGTGCCAGCAGGCGACGGCAGGGGATGACCTACGAGCAGTACTTC. Amino acids: CASRRRQGMTYEQYF. V gene TRBV9 combines with J gene TRBJ2-5, with D possibly matching TRBD1 (6 bases). Matching the DNA end better, TRBJ2-7 makes the J call doubtful. This CDR3 spans 15 amino acids. Looked up from germline, CDR1 is SGDLS and CDR2 is YYNGEE.

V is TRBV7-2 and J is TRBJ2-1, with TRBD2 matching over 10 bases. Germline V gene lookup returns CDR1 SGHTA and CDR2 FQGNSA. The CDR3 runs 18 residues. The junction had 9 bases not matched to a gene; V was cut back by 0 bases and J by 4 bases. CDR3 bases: TGTGCCAGCAGCTTAGCTTCGGCTAGCGGGAGTAAGTACAATGAGCAGTTCTTC. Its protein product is CASSLASASGSKYNEQFF.

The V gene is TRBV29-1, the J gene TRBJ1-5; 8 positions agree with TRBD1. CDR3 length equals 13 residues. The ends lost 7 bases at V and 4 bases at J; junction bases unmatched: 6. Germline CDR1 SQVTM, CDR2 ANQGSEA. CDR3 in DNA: TGCAGCGCCAGGACAGGGAGAAATCAGCCCCAGCATTTT. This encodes CSARTGRNQPQHF. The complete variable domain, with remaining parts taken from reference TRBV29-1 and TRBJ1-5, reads SAVISQKPSRDICQRGTSLTIQCQVDSQVTMMFWYRQQPGQSLTLIATANQGSEATYESGFVIDKFPISRPNLTFSTLTVSNMSPEDSSIYLCSARTGRNQPQHFGDGTRLSIL.

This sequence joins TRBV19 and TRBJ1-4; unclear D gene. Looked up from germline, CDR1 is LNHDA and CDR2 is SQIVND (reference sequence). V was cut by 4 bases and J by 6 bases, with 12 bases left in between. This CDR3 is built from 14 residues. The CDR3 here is CASSRWTRDEKLFF. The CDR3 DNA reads TGTGCCAGTAGTAGGTGGACGCGGGATGAAAAACTGTTTTTT.

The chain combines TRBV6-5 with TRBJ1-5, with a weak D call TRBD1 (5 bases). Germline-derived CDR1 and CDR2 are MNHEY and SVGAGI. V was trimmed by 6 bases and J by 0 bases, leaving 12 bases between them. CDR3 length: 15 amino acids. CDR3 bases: TGTGCCAGCAGATCAGACAGAAATAGCAATCAGCCCCAGCATTTT. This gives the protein CASRSDRNSNQPQHF.